This TCR beta chain was captured in a study of T cell responses to AZD1222 COVID-19 vaccine. General study points: Nearly half of spike-specific TCRs reportedly target unmutated variant regions.

Points on this clone: Its antigen is currently unknown.

Sequencing was performed with immunoSEQ multiplex PCR; in TCRdb, only in-frame clones are kept and a portion is missing. This table holds 100,000 or so clones, more than 85% found once. V shed 7 bases, J shed 7 bases, and the junction held 8 bases outside the gene matches. Germline V CDR1 and CDR2: WSHSY, SAAADI. The CDR3 contains 13 residues. The sample was peripheral blood, taken on day 0 of AZD1222 vaccination. The chain recombines TRBV10-2 with TRBJ2-7; 9 bases are a match to TRBD1. The TCR sequence derives from an adult in good health. CDR3 loop: CASTRTGAGEQYF. The CDR3, as DNA: TGCGCCAGCACCAGGACAGGGGCGGGAGAGCAGTACTTC.